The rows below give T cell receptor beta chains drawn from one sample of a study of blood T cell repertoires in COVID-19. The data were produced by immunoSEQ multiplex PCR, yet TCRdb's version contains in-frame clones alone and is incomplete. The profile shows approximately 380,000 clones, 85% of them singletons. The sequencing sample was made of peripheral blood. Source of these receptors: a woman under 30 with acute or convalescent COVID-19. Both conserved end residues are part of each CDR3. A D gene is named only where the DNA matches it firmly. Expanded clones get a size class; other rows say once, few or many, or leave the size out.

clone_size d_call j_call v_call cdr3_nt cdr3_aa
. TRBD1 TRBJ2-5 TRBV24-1 TGTGCCACCGCTAGCAACGATGGACAGGGGATAGAGACCCAGTACTTC CATASNDGQGIETQYF
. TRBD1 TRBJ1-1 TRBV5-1 TGCGCCAGCAGCAATACAGGGGGCACTGAAGCTTTCTTT CASSNTGGTEAFF
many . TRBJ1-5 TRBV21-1 TGTGCCAGCAGCAAATTACAGGGTAATCAGCCCCAGCATTTT CASSKLQGNQPQHF
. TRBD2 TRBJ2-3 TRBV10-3 TGTGCCATTGTGAGGGAGGGCCCGGGAGATACGCAGTATTTT CAIVREGPGDTQYF
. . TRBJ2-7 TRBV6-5 TGTGCCAGCAGCCGGACAGACTCCTACGAGCAGTACTTC CASSRTDSYEQYF
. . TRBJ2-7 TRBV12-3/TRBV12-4 TGTGCCAGCAGTTTAATCGGTTACGAGCAGTACTTC CASSLIGYEQYF
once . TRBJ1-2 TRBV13 TGTGCCAGCAGCTTCGGTGAACGGGTTGATGGCTACACCTTC CASSFGERVDGYTF
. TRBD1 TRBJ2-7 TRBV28 TGTGCCAGCAGTTTCTGGGGGGACAGGGGCTACGAGCAGTACTTC CASSFWGDRGYEQYF
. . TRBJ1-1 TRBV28 TGTGCCAGCAGTTTAGGGCTGAACACTGAAGCTTTCTTT CASSLGLNTEAFF
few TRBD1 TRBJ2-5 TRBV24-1 TGTGCCACCAGTGACGCCGGGACAGGAGGGCAAGAGACCCAGTACTTC CATSDAGTGGQETQYF
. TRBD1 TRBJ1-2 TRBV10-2 TGCGCCAGCAGAGATACAGGGGGCGCGGGCTATGGCTACACCTTC CASRDTGGAGYGYTF
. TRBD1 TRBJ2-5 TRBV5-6 TGTGCCAGCAGCCCCGGGACAGGGAGAGAGACCCAGTACTTC CASSPGTGRETQYF
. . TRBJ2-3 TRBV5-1 TGCGCCAGCAGCCCCCGACTAGGGTCGGTTACGCAGTATTTT CASSPRLGSVTQYF
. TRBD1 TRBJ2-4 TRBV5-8 TGTGCCAGCAGCGCGGGACAGGTCCAAAACATTCAGTACTTC CASSAGQVQNIQYF
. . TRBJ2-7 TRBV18 TGTGCCAGCTCTGGAGGGGTTAGCTCCTACGAGCAGTACTTC CASSGGVSSYEQYF
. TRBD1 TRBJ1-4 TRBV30 TGTGCCTGGAGTTCCGGACAGGGGACCCAATTT CAWSSGQGTQF
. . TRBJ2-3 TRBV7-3 TGTGCCAGCAGCGGAGACTCTCACCTCGGCACAGATACGCAGTATTTT CASSGDSHLGTDTQYF
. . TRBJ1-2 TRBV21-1 TGTGCCAGCAGCGCGCTCACGACAGGGGGCCTCGATGGCTACACCTTC CASSALTTGGLDGYTF
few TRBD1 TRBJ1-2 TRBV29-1 TGCAGCGTTGAAGCAGGGGGGTATGGCTACACCTTC CSVEAGGYGYTF
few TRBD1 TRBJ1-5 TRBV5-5 TGTGCCAGCAGCTTTGAACAGGGGGGAATGCCCCAGCATTTT CASSFEQGGMPQHF
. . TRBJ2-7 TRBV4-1 TGCGCCAGCAGCCAAGTGTCCGCGACTCCCTACGAGCAGTACTTC CASSQVSATPYEQYF
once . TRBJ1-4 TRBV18 TGTGCCAGCTCACCACGCTCCGGCGTCGCGCGGAGGGCAACTAATGAAAAACTGTTTTTT CASSPRSGVARRATNEKLFF
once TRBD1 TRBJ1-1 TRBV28 TGTGCCAGCTCCAGACAGGGCTTGGCAACTGAAGCTTTCTTT CASSRQGLATEAFF
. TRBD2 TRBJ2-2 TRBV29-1 TGCAGCGTGAACCCCGGGACTACTTCGTCTGGGGAGCTGTTTTTT CSVNPGTTSSGELFF
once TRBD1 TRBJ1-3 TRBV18 TGTGCCAGCTCACCTGCCAGGGGGGGAAACACCATATATTTT CASSPARGGNTIYF
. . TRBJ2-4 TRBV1 TGCACCAGCAGCCCTCAGACTAGCGGGTTGCTACTAGCCAAAAACATTCAGTACTTC CTSSPQTSGLLLAKNIQYF
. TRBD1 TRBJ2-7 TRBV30 TGTGCCTGGAAGGACAGGCGGTCCTACGAGCAGTACTTC CAWKDRRSYEQYF
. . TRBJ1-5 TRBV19 TGTGCCAGTAAGCCGGGGGGCAATCAGCCCCAGCATTTT CASKPGGNQPQHF
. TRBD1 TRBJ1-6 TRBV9 TGTGCCAGCAGCGTACGGGACAGGGCGGATTCACCCCTCCACTTT CASSVRDRADSPLHF
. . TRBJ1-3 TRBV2 TGTGCCAGCAGGGAAGGACGGGACTCTGGAAACACCATATATTTT CASREGRDSGNTIYF
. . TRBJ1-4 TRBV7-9 TGTGCCAGCAGCCTACAGCCCAATAATGAAAAACTGTTTTTT CASSLQPNNEKLFF
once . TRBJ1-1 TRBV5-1 TGCGCCAGCAGGTTTCGGGCGGGTGGGGAAAACACTGAAGCTTTCTTT CASRFRAGGENTEAFF
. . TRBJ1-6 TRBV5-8 TGTGCCAGCAGCTGGTCGAGAGGAGAATTATCACCCCTCCACTTT CASSWSRGELSPLHF
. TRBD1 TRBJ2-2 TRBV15 TGTGCCACCAGCAGAGAGGGGACAGGCCGGACCGGGGAGCTGTTTTTT CATSREGTGRTGELFF
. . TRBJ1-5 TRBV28 TGTGCCAGCATCCCCGGGGGGGGTCATCAGCCCCAGCATTTT CASIPGGGHQPQHF